These 22 T cell receptor beta chains were all obtained from the same sample, sequenced in a study of blood T cell repertoires in COVID-19. The method was immunoSEQ multiplex PCR; TCRdb's version includes in-frame clones alone and lacks a portion of them. Of about 300,000 clones listed, roughly 85% are singletons. The specimen sequenced was peripheral blood. The source is a human donor in a cohort sampled during active COVID-19.

This clone has a single count. The J gene is TRBJ2-6, the V gene TRBV18; the D is unclear. This CDR3 comprises 19 residues. Trimming left V 2 bases short and J 0 bases short, with 17 bases between. Germline V gene sequence: CDR1 KGHSH, CDR2 LQKENI. The chain's CDR3 is CASSPYIYSPDSGANVLTF. DNA for the CDR3: TGTGCCAGCTCACCATATATCTACAGCCCAGACTCTGGGGCCAACGTCCTGACTTTC.

This clone was detected a few times. The rearrangement uses TRBV7-2 and TRBJ1-1; no reliable D call. The germline CDR1 and CDR2 sequences are SGHTA and FQGNSA. With 4 bases removed from V and 4 bases from J, the gap between germline ends came to 10 bases. The length of the CDR3 is 13 residues. The CDR3 coding sequence is TGTGCCAGCAGCTCCTCGACAACCACTGAAGCTTTCTTT. Translated, it gives CASSSSTTTEAFF.

The chain links TRBV6-5 to TRBJ1-2; TRBD1 aligns across 7 bases. This CDR3 has 14 amino acids. V gave up 8 bases and J gave up 0 bases; unmatched junction bases: 6. Germline V gene sequence: CDR1 MNHEY, CDR2 SVGAGI. Here the CDR3 DNA reads TGTGCCAGCTCGGGGCAGGGGGCTAACTATGGCTACACCTTC. It specifies CASSGQGANYGYTF.

This rearrangement joins TRBV5-1 to TRBJ1-1; 8 bases agree with TRBD1. The CDR3 totals 13 residues. Germline values: CDR1 SGHRS, CDR2 YFSETQ. J lost 2 bases, V lost 6 bases, and 3 bases had no gene match. The CDR3 DNA reads as TGCGCCAGCATAGGACAGGGAAACACTGAAGCTTTCTTT. Translation gives CASIGQGNTEAFF. Filled out from reference TRBV5-1 and TRBJ1-1, the complete variable domain reads KAGVTQTPRYLIKTRGQQVTLSCSPISGHRSVSWYQQTPGQGLQFLFEYFSETQRNKGNFPGRFSGRQFSNSRSEMNVSTLELGDSALYLCASIGQGNTEAFFGQGTRLTVV.

The chain has TRBV19 and TRBJ1-2, with D maybe TRBD1 (5 bases). V lost 2 bases to trimming and J lost 4 bases, with 14 bases between them. The CDR3 contains 15 residues. Germline V gene lookup returns CDR1 LNHDA and CDR2 SQIVND (reference sequence). CDR3 DNA: TGTGCCAGTAGTATACAGGGACTTACAGTCTATGGCTACACCTTC. Translation gives CASSIQGLTVYGYTF. Combining the CDR3 with reference TRBV19 and TRBJ1-2 gives the whole variable domain DGGITQSPKYLFRKEGQNVTLSCEQNLNHDAMYWYRQDPGQGLRLIYYSQIVNDFQKGDIAEGYSVSREKKESFPLTVTSAQKNPTAFYLCASSIQGLTVYGYTFGSGTRLTVV.

The chain is built from TRBV14 and TRBJ2-2; D unclear. The CDR3 covers 12 residues. V was pared by 4 bases and J by 4 bases, with 4 bases between. Germline V gene data show CDR1 as SGHDN and CDR2 as FVKESK. The CDR3 protein is CASSPSTGELFF. CDR3 coding DNA: TGTGCCAGCAGCCCCAGCACCGGGGAGCTGTTTTTT.

This clone was recorded only once. The CDR3 loop reads CASSPTANGYTF. The CDR3 coding sequence is TGTGCCAGCTCACCGACAGCCAATGGCTACACCTTC. V gene TRBV18 combines with J gene TRBJ1-2; perhaps TRBD1 as D (5 bases). Trimming took 3 bases from V and 6 from J, leaving 8 bases between them. The CDR3 is 12 residues long. CDR1 is KGHSH, CDR2 LQKENI, per germline. The full variable domain, its missing parts supplied by reference TRBV18 and TRBJ1-2, is NAGVMQNPRHLVRRRGQEARLRCSPMKGHSHVYWYRQLPEEGLKFMVYLQKENIIDESGMPKERFSAEFPKEGPSILRIQQVVRGDSAAYFCASSPTANGYTFGSGTRLTVV.

The CDR3 DNA reads as TGTGCCAGCAGTCCCCGACTAGACTCTGAGCAGTTCTTC. Its protein is CASSPRLDSEQFF. J is TRBJ2-1 and V is TRBV12-3 or TRBV12-4; D possibly corresponds to TRBD2 (6 bases). The CDR3 is 13 amino acids. Trimming removed 5 bases at V and 9 bases at J, with 14 bases between.

This chain links TRBV7-2 with TRBJ1-2; 7 bases are shared with TRBD1. CDR1 SGHTA and CDR2 FQGNSA come from the germline V gene. The CDR3 runs 15 residues. Trimming cost V 4 bases and J 4 bases; bases outside gene matches: 9. The CDR3 sequence is CASSYMKGGIYGYTF. The CDR3 nucleotides read TGTGCCAGCAGCTATATGAAAGGGGGCATCTATGGCTACACCTTC.

This sequence joins TRBV6-5 and TRBJ1-2; a possible D gene is TRBD1 (6 bases). Germline V gene lookup returns CDR1 MNHEY and CDR2 SVGAGI. The CDR3 length is 13 residues. V was trimmed by 11 bases and J by 7 bases, leaving 20 bases between them. CDR3 in amino acids: CAGAGGLSSGYTF. The CDR3 DNA is TGTGCCGGGGCCGGGGGGCTTAGTAGTGGCTACACCTTC.

In nucleotides, the CDR3 is TGTGCCACCAGTGATTTTAGGACCGTGCACGGGGGCGAGCAGTACTTC. It encodes CATSDFRTVHGGEQYF. V is TRBV24-1 and J is TRBJ2-7; perhaps TRBD2 as D (6 bases). There are 16 residues in the CDR3. Germline V gene sequence: CDR1 KGHDR, CDR2 SFDVKD. The ends were cut back, 1 base at V and 6 bases at J, with 18 bases in the middle.

The chain joins TRBV19 to TRBJ1-2, with TRBD1 matching over 9 bases. J gave up 8 bases and V 4 bases, and 17 bases lay outside the gene matches. There are 17 residues in the CDR3. Per the germline V gene, CDR1 is LNHDA and CDR2 is SQIVND (reference sequence). CDR3 residues: CASSTPRPGQGPRGYTF. As DNA, the CDR3 is TGTGCCAGTAGTACTCCCCGCCCCGGACAGGGGCCTCGGGGCTACACCTTC.

This chain links TRBV5-6 with TRBJ2-6; TRBD2 might be the D (5 bases). Germline loops: CDR1 SGHDT, CDR2 YYEEEE. V was shortened by 4 bases and J by 2 bases, with 10 bases between the two germline ends. This CDR3 contains 15 residues. The CDR3 loop is CASSPLGAGANVLTF. The CDR3 DNA reads TGTGCCAGCAGCCCACTCGGGGCTGGGGCCAACGTCCTGACTTTC. Looking up the rest from reference TRBV5-6 and TRBJ2-6 gives the full variable domain: DAGVTQSPTHLIKTRGQQVTLRCSPKSGHDTVSWYQQALGQGPQFIFQYYEEEERQRGNFPDRFSGHQFPNYSSELNVNALLLGDSALYLCASSPLGAGANVLTFGAGSRLTVL.

The chain employs TRBV5-4 and TRBJ2-3; D is possibly TRBD1 (5 bases). Germline CDR1 SGHNT, CDR2 YYREEE (reference sequence). V shed 4 bases and J shed 6 bases, with 18 bases lying between them. CDR3 length: 15 amino acids. For the CDR3, the DNA is TGTGCCAGCAGCCCGATTAGGACAACCAAGGATACGCAGTATTTT. Protein sequence: CASSPIRTTKDTQYF.

The rearrangement joins TRBV28 to TRBJ2-5; possibly TRBD2 for D (5 bases). Germline CDR1 reads MDHEN; CDR2 reads SYDVKM. Trimming pared 3 bases from V and 4 bases from J, leaving 9 bases between. The CDR3 runs 13 residues. This CDR3 reads CASSFGLAETQYF. The CDR3 bases are TGTGCCAGCAGTTTCGGCCTAGCAGAGACCCAGTACTTC.

There are a few counts of this clone. Germline is not matched at one junction end, which may reflect a read error. The chain combines TRBV2 with TRBJ2-7, with D perhaps matching TRBD2 (6 bases). This CDR3 has 12 amino acids. Germline V gene data show CDR1 as SNHLY and CDR2 as FYNNEI. The CDR3 region is CASSPGSGQEHF. Here the CDR3 DNA reads TGTGCCAGCAGCCCCGGGAGCGGCCAAGAGCACTTC.

The genes are TRBV15 and TRBJ1-2; TRBD1 agrees at 8 bases. J lost 4 bases, V lost 0 bases, and 4 bases had no gene match. CDR1 is LNHNV, CDR2 YYDKDF, per germline (reference sequence). The CDR3 is 15 residues long. The CDR3 DNA follows: TGTGCCACCAGCAGAGAAGCGGACAGGGCCTATGGCTACACCTTC. Amino acid sequence: CATSREADRAYGYTF.

The chain couples TRBV19 to TRBJ2-1, with D perhaps matching TRBD1 (6 bases). Trimming stripped 7 bases from V and 4 bases from J, with 17 bases between. Germline CDR1 reads LNHDA; CDR2 reads SQIVND (reference sequence). The CDR3 spans 15 residues. The CDR3 sequence: CASNRGQGFYNEQFF. In DNA form, the CDR3 reads TGTGCCAGTAACCGTGGGCAGGGGTTTTACAATGAGCAGTTCTTC.

This sequence joins TRBV5-1 and TRBJ2-2, with 7 bases matching TRBD2. CDR3 length: 15 amino acids. V dropped 8 bases and J dropped 6; count of bases not matched to a gene: 13. Per germline, CDR1 SGHRS and CDR2 YFSETQ. The CDR3 nucleotides read TGCGCCAGTAGGTCGCTCCCGGGGGGTGCCGGGGAGCTGTTTTTT. Its translation is CASRSLPGGAGELFF.

CDR3 region: CASGFGPGQLIYGYTF. CDR3 DNA sequence: TGTGCTAGTGGTTTCGGCCCGGGACAGCTTATCTATGGCTACACCTTC. J is TRBJ1-2 and V is TRBV12-5; 7 nucleotides align to TRBD1. The CDR3 consists of 16 residues. With V trimmed by 3 bases and J by 4 bases, 11 bases remained unmatched. Germline V gene sequence: CDR1 LGHNT, CDR2 FRNRAP.

The chain carries TRBV25-1 and TRBJ1-6, with TRBD1 as a possible D gene (6 bases). CDR1 and CDR2 from the germline V gene are MGHDK and SYGVNS. V was trimmed by 7 bases and J by 11 bases, leaving 18 bases between them. The CDR3 loop spans 14 amino acids. CDR3 bases: TGTGCCAGCAACAGGGCGGGAGTAGTTGCACCCCTCCACTTT. It encodes CASNRAGVVAPLHF.

This chain uses TRBV27 with TRBJ2-2; D possibly corresponds to TRBD2 (6 bases). This CDR3 has 16 amino acids. V lost 3 bases to trimming and J lost 4 bases, with 15 bases between them. Germline CDR1 and CDR2: MNHEY and SMNVEV (reference sequence). The chain's CDR3 is CASSFGGLRSTGELFF. CDR3 DNA sequence: TGTGCCAGCAGTTTTGGGGGACTCCGATCCACCGGGGAGCTGTTTTTT.